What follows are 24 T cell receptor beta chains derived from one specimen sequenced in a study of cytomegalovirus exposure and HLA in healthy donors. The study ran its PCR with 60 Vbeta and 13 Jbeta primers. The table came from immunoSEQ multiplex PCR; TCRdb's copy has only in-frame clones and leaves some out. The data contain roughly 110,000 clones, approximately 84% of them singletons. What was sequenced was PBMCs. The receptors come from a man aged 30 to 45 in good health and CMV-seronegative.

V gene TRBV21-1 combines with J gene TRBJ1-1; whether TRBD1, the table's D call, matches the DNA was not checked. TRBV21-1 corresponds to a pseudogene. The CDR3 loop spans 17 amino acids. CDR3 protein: CASSKDRGLFLNTEAFF. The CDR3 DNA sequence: TGTGCCAGCAGCAAGGACAGGGGGCTTTTTTTGAACACTGAAGCTTTCTTT.

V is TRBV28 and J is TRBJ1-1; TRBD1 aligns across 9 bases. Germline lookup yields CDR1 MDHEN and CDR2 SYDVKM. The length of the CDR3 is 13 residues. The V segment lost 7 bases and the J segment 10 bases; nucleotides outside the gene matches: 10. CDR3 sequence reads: CASTRDRAARAFF. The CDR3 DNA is TGTGCCAGCACCCGGGACAGGGCGGCTCGAGCTTTCTTT.

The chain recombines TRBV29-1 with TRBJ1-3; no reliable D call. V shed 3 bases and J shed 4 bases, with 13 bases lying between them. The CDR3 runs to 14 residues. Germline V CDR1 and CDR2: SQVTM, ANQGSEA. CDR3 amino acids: CSVDISPGGNTIYF. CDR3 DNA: TGCAGCGTTGATATCTCCCCAGGAGGAAACACCATATATTTT. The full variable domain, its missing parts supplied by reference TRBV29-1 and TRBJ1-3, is SAVISQKPSRDICQRGTSLTIQCQVDSQVTMMFWYRQQPGQSLTLIATANQGSEATYESGFVIDKFPISRPNLTFSTLTVSNMSPEDSSIYLCSVDISPGGNTIYFGEGSWLTVV.

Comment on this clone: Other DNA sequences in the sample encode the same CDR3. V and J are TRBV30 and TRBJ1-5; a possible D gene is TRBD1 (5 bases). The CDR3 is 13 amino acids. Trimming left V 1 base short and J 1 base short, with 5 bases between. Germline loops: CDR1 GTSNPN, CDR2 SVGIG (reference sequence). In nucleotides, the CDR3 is TGTGCCTGGAGTGGACAGAGCAATCAGCCCCAGCATTTT. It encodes CAWSGQSNQPQHF. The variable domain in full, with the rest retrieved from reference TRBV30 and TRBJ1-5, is SQTIHQWPATLVQPVGSPLSLECTVEGTSNPNLYWYRQAAGRGLQLLFYSVGIGQISSEVPQNLSASRPQDRQFILSSKKLLLSDSGFYLCAWSGQSNQPQHFGDGTRLSIL.

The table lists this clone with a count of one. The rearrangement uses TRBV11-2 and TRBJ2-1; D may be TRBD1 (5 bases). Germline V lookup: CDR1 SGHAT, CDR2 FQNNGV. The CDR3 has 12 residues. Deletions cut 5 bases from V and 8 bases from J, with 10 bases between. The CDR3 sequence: CASSAQGHEQFF. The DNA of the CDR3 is TGTGCCAGCAGCGCTCAGGGTCATGAGCAGTTCTTC.

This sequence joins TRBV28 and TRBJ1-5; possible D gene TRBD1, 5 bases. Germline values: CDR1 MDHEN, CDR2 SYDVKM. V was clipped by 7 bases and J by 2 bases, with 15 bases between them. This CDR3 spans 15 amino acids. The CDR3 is CASTPGGRGNQPQHF. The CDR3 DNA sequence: TGTGCCAGCACCCCTGGGGGGAGAGGCAATCAGCCCCAGCATTTT.

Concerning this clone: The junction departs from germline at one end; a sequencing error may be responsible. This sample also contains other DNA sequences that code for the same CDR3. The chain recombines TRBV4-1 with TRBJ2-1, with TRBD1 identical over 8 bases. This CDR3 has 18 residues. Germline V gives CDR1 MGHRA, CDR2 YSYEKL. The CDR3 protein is CASRQQGAILSSYNEQFF. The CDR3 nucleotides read TGCGCCAGCAGGCAGCAGGGGGCAATCCTGAGCTCCTACAATGAACAGTTCTTC.

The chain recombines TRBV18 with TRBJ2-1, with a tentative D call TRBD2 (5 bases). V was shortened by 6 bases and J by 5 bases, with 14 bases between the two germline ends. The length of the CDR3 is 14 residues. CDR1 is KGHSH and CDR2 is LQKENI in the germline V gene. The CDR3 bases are TGTGCCAGCTCCCACATCGCGAGGGACAATGAGCAGTTCTTC. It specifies CASSHIARDNEQFF.

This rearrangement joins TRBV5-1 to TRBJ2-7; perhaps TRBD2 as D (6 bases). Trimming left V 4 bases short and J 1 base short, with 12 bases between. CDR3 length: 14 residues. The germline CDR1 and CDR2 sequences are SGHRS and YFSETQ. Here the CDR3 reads CASSGGLGSYEQYF. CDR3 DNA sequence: TGCGCCAGCAGCGGGGGGTTGGGGTCCTACGAGCAGTACTTC.

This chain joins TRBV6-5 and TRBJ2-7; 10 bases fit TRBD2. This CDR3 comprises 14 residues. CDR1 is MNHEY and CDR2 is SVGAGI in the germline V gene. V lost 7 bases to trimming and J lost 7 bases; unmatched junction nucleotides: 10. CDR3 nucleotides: TGTGCCAGCATTGGGCTAGCGGGAGCTGGAGAGCAGTACTTC. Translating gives CASIGLAGAGEQYF.

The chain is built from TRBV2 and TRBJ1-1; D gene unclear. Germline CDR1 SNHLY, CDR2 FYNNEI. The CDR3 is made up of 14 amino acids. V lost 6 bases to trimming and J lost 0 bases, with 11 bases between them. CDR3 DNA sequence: TGTGCCAGCAGGTACGAAACATTGAACACTGAAGCTTTCTTT. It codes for CASRYETLNTEAFF.

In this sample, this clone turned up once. The CDR3 sequence is CASSEVGGETQYF. As DNA, the CDR3 is TGTGCCAGCAGTGAAGTCGGGGGGGAGACCCAGTACTTC. The chain joins TRBV2 to TRBJ2-5, with 7 bases lining up with TRBD2. V shed 1 base, J shed 5 bases, and the junction held 1 base outside the gene matches. The CDR3 sequence is 13 residues long. Germline CDR1 reads SNHLY; CDR2 reads FYNNEI.

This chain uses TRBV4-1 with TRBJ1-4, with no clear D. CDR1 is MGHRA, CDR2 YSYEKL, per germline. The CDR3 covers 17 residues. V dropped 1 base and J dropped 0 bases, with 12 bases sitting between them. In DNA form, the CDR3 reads TGCGCCAGCAGCCAAGTTGGCAGATTTGCAACTAATGAAAAACTGTTTTTT. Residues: CASSQVGRFATNEKLFF.

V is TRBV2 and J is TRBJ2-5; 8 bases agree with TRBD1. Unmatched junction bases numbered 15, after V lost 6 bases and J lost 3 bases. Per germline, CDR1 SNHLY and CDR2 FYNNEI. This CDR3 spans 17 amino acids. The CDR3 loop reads CASSPMGRGLFEETQYF. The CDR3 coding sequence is TGTGCCAGCAGCCCTATGGGCAGGGGGCTTTTCGAAGAGACCCAGTACTTC. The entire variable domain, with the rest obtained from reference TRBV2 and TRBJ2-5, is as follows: EPEVTQTPSHQVTQMGQEVILRCVPISNHLYFYWYRQILGQKVEFLVSFYNNEISEKSEIFDDQFSVERPDGSNFTLKIRSTKLEDSAMYFCASSPMGRGLFEETQYFGPGTRLLVL.

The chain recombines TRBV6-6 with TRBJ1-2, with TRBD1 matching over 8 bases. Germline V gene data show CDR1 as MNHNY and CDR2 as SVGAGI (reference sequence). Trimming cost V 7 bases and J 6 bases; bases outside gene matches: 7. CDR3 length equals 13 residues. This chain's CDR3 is CASIQDRENGYTF. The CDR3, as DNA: TGTGCCAGCATCCAGGACAGGGAGAATGGCTACACCTTC.

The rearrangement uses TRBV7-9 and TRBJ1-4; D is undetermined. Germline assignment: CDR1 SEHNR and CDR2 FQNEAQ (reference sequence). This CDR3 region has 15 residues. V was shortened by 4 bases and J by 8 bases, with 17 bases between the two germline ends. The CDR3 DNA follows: TGTGCCAGCAGCTCGGGAGGTGGGGTGTACGAAAAACTGTTTTTT. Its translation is CASSSGGGVYEKLFF.

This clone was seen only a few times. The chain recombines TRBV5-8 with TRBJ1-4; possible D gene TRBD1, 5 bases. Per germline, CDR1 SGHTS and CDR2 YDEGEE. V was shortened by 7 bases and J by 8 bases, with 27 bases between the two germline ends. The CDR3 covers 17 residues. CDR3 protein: CASGTSLGAGGSEKLFF. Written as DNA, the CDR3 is TGTGCCAGCGGGACTTCTTTGGGAGCGGGGGGGAGCGAAAAACTGTTTTTT.

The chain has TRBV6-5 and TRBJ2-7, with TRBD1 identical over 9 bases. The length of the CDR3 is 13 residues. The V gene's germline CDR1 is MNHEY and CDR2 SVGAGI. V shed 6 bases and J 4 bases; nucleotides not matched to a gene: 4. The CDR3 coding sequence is TGTGCCAGCAGCTCGGGACAGGGTTACGAGCAGTACTTC. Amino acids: CASSSGQGYEQYF.

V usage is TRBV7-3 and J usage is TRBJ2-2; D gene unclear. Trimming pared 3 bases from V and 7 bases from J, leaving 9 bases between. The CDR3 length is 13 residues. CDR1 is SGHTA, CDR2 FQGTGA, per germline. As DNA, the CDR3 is TGTGCCAGCAGCTTGGTCGGTGGCGGGGAGCTGTTTTTT. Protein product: CASSLVGGGELFF.

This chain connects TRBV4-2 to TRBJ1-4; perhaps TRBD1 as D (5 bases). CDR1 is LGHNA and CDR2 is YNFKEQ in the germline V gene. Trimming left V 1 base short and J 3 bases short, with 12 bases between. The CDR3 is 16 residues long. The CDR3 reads CASSQVLQGSNEKLFF. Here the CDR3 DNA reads TGTGCCAGCAGCCAAGTTCTTCAGGGCTCTAATGAAAAACTGTTTTTT.

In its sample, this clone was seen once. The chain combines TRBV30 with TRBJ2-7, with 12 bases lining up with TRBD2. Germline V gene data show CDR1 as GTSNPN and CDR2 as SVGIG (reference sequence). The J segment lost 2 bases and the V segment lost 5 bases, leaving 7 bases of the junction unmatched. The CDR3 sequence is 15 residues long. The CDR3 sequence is CAWGRTSGTPYEQYF. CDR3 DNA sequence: TGTGCCTGGGGCCGGACTAGCGGGACCCCCTACGAGCAGTACTTC.

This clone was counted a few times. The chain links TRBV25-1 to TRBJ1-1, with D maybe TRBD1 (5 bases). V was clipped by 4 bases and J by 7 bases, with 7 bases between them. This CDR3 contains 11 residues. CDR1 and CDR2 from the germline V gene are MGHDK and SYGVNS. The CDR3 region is CASSADSEAFF. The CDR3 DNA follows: TGTGCCAGCAGTGCTGACAGTGAAGCTTTCTTT.

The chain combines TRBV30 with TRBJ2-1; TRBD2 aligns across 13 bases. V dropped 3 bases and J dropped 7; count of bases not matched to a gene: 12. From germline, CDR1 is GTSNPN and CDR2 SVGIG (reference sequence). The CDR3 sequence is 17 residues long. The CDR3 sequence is CAWRRGLAGALLNEQFF. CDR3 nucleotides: TGTGCCTGGAGGAGAGGACTAGCGGGGGCCCTACTGAATGAGCAGTTCTTC.

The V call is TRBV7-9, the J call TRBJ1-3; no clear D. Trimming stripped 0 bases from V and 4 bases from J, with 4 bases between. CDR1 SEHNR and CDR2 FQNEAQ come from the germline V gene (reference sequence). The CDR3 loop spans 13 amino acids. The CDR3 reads CASSLASGNTIYF. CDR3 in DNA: TGTGCCAGCAGCTTAGCTTCAGGAAACACCATATATTTT.